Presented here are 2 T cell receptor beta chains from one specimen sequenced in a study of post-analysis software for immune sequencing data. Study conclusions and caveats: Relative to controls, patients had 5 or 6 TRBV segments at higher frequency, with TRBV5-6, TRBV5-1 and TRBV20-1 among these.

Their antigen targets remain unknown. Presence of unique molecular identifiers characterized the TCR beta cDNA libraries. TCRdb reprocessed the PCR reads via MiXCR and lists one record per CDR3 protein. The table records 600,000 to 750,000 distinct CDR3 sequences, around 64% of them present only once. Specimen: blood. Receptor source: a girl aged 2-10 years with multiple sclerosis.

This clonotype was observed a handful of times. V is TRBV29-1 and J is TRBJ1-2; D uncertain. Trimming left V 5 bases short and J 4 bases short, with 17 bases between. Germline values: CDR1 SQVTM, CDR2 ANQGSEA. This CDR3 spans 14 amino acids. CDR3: CSVYSNGPTYGYTF. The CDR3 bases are TGCAGCGTTTACTCGAACGGCCCCACCTATGGCTACACCTTC.

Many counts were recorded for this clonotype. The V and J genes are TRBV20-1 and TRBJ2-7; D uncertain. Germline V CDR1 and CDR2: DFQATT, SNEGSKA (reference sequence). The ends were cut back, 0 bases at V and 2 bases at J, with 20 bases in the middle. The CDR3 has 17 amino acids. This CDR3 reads CSARDLIETSTPYEQYF. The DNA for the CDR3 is TGCAGTGCTAGAGATCTCATAGAGACTTCCACCCCCTACGAGCAGTACTTC.